The TCR beta chain described here comes from a study of regulatory T cells in long-lasting Graves disease. The sample holds many counts of this clonotype. Through Arm-PCR of CDR3 regions and iRepertoire HTBI primers, TCR beta libraries were built. TCRdb re-called the multiplex PCR reads with MiXCR, one entry per CDR3 protein. The sample consists of 350,000 to 450,000 distinct CDR3 sequences, 15% of them appearing once. The CDR3 runs 14 residues. The germline V gene has CDR1 SGHNT and CDR2 YENEEA. V was pared by 5 bases and J by 6 bases, with 15 bases between. Time point: newly diagnosed GD, antithyroid drugs for less than 3 months. Construction of the TCR library relied on RNA isolated from PBMCs. The same sample was also studied in work on T cells in Graves' hyperthyroidism and ophthalmopathy.

This specimen was peripheral blood mononuclear cells (PBMCs), taken at new diagnosis, from a patient treated with antithyroid drugs. This chain uses TRBV11-3 with TRBJ2-3; tentative D call: TRBD2 (6 bases). This sequence originates from a woman aged 40 to 50 with Graves disease. Written as DNA, the CDR3 is TGTGCCAGCAGCCTTAGGGGAGGTGTGGATACGCAGTATTTT. This translates into CASSLRGGVDTQYF.